These 22 T cell receptor beta chains originate from one sample sequenced in a study of beta chain features in type 1 diabetes listed by TCRdb under 2018. For these TCRs, the target antigens are not known. Receptor libraries were prepared by the immunoSEQ multiplex PCR assay. The entire isolated RNA was reverse transcribed using the High Capacity cDNA Reverse Transcription Kit, and thus expressed TCRB transcripts were sequenced. This is the immuneACCESS table as TCRdb keeps it, with only in-frame sequences that have V and J called. A part of the clones is gone; compared with another copy, unresolved V genes explain less than half, and the rest is unexplained. The sample yields 300,000 to 450,000 clones; roughly a tenth were counted once. Approximately 0.55% of the sample lies in the top ten. General study outcomes and caveats: A moderate but significant shortening of TCRB CDR3 length was observed in type 1 diabetes patients in all four CD4+ subsets.

Material for sequencing was central memory CD4+ T cells from blood. The receptors here all came from a man aged 30 to 45 with type 1 diabetes.

The rearrangement joins TRBV7-2 to TRBJ2-1; 8 nucleotides align to TRBD2. CDR3 size: 15 residues. V was clipped by 3 bases and J by 8 bases; unmatched bases: 9. The germline V gene encodes CDR1 SGHTA and CDR2 FQGNSA. DNA of the CDR3: TGTGCCAGCAGCTTTCAACGGACTAGCACCGATGAGCAGTTCTTC. Encoded protein: CASSFQRTSTDEQFF.

This clone has more than one count but fewer than ten. The V and J genes are TRBV7-9 and TRBJ2-7; TRBD1 matches at 8 bases. The germline gives CDR1 SEHNR, CDR2 FQNEAQ (reference sequence). The CDR3 runs 14 residues. After removal of 4 bases from V and 2 bases from J, the junction contained 4 bases not matched to a gene. The DNA of the CDR3 is TGTGCCAGCAGCTCCGGGACAGGCGCCTACGAGCAGTACTTC. Its protein product is CASSSGTGAYEQYF.

The chain recombines TRBV2 with TRBJ2-3; a possible D gene is TRBD1 (6 bases). Germline CDR1 and CDR2: SNHLY and FYNNEI. V lost 6 bases and J 4 bases, leaving 8 bases between the germline ends. The CDR3 totals 12 residues. As DNA, the CDR3 is TGTGCCAGCAGCAGGGGATCAGATACGCAGTATTTT. Translating gives CASSRGSDTQYF.

V is TRBV9 and J is TRBJ2-1; 14 nucleotides align to TRBD2. Unmatched junction bases numbered 3, after V lost 0 bases and J lost 7 bases. Germline CDR1 reads SGDLS; CDR2 reads YYNGEE. The CDR3 spans 16 residues. The chain's CDR3 is CASSVAGTSGSNEQFF. The CDR3, as DNA: TGTGCCAGCAGCGTAGCCGGGACTAGCGGGAGTAATGAGCAGTTCTTC.

The CDR3 loop is CASGFVGREETQYF. The CDR3 DNA follows: TGTGCCAGCGGCTTCGTAGGCAGGGAAGAGACCCAGTACTTC. The chain couples TRBV10-3 to TRBJ2-5; D possibly corresponds to TRBD1 (5 bases). The CDR3 is made up of 14 amino acids. Deletions cut 10 bases from V and 3 bases from J, with 18 bases between. Germline V CDR1 and CDR2: ENHRY, SYGVKD.

The genes are TRBV27 and TRBJ2-5; 13 bases match TRBD2. J gave up 3 bases and V 3 bases, and 1 base lay outside the gene matches. CDR1 and CDR2 from the germline V gene are MNHEY and SMNVEV (reference sequence). The length of the CDR3 is 15 residues. For the CDR3, the DNA is TGTGCCAGCAGTTTGGGGACTAGCGGGAAAGAGACCCAGTACTTC. This codes for CASSLGTSGKETQYF.

The CDR3 sequence: CASSSTGLGGQPQHF. The CDR3 DNA reads TGTGCCAGCAGTTCCACAGGGTTAGGGGGTCAGCCCCAGCATTTT. The V and J genes are TRBV27 and TRBJ1-5; a weak D match, TRBD1 (6 bases). The CDR3 has 15 residues. The germline CDR1 and CDR2 sequences are MNHEY and SMNVEV (reference sequence). V shed 4 bases and J shed 6 bases, with 16 bases lying between them.

The chain employs TRBV6-1 and TRBJ1-1; tentative D call: TRBD1 (6 bases). The CDR3 sequence is 14 residues long. The V gene's germline CDR1 is MNHNS and CDR2 SASEGT. Trimming removed 5 bases from V and 1 base from J, with 11 bases in between. CDR3 DNA: TGTGCCAGCAGTTCCAAGGGACAGAACACTGAAGCTTTCTTT. Translated: CASSSKGQNTEAFF.

This clone appeared many times. This rearrangement joins TRBV9 to TRBJ2-1; D not resolved. Germline lookup yields CDR1 SGDLS and CDR2 YYNGEE. The CDR3 covers 14 residues. V dropped 3 bases and J dropped 7 bases, with 14 bases sitting between them. The CDR3 nucleotides are TGTGCCAGCAGCGAGAATATGGTCGGGAATGAGCAGTTCTTC. Its protein product is CASSENMVGNEQFF.

The chain has TRBV5-4 and TRBJ2-7; 11 nucleotides line up with TRBD2. V lost 4 bases to trimming and J lost 0 bases; unmatched junction nucleotides: 6. The germline gives CDR1 SGHNT, CDR2 YYREEE (reference sequence). CDR3 length equals 16 residues. In nucleotides, the CDR3 is TGTGCCAGCAGCCGCACTAGCGGGAGTGTCTCCTACGAGCAGTACTTC. Its translation: CASSRTSGSVSYEQYF. Supplemented by reference TRBV5-4 and TRBJ2-7, the full variable domain reads ETGVTQSPTHLIKTRGQQVTLRCSSQSGHNTVSWYQQALGQGPQFIFQYYREEENGRGNFPPRFSGLQFPNYSSELNVNALELDDSALYLCASSRTSGSVSYEQYFGPGTRLTVT.

This rearrangement joins TRBV5-1 to TRBJ2-7; the D gene is possibly TRBD2 (6 bases). Between the trimmed V and J ends, which lost 1 base and 5 bases, there was a span of 16 bases. This CDR3 has 15 amino acids. Germline assignment: CDR1 SGHRS and CDR2 YFSETQ. The CDR3 sequence: CASSLQRAGGDEQYF. The CDR3 DNA reads as TGCGCCAGCAGCTTGCAACGAGCGGGCGGGGACGAGCAGTACTTC.

With regard to this clone: Other DNA sequences within the sample encode an identical CDR3. The rearrangement joins TRBV5-1 to TRBJ2-6; TRBD1 or TRBD2 may be the D gene (5 bases each). The CDR3 has 16 amino acids. The V gene's germline CDR1 is SGHRS and CDR2 YFSETQ. The V and J ends lost 0 bases and 2 bases respectively, with 9 bases between them. The CDR3 is CASSLEGTPGANVLTF. Written as DNA, the CDR3 is TGCGCCAGCAGCTTGGAAGGGACCCCTGGGGCCAACGTCCTGACTTTC.

This clone was counted a few times. The rearrangement uses TRBV20-1 and TRBJ2-2; D tentatively reads TRBD1 or TRBD2 (5 bases each). The germline CDR1 and CDR2 sequences are DFQATT and SNEGSKA (reference sequence). The CDR3 runs 10 residues. V lost 6 bases to trimming and J lost 10 bases, with 9 bases between them. CDR3 sequence: CSAGDVELFF. The CDR3 nucleotides read TGCAGTGCGGGGGACGTGGAGCTGTTTTTT.

The chain carries TRBV6-4 and TRBJ2-2; 7 bases align to TRBD1. Germline V gene data show CDR1 as MRHNA and CDR2 as SNTAGT. V shed 8 bases, J shed 0 bases, and the junction held 3 bases outside the gene matches. The CDR3 runs to 14 residues. As DNA, the CDR3 is TGTGCCAGCGCCGGGACAGCGAACACCGGGGAGCTGTTTTTT. This translates into CASAGTANTGELFF.

This chain connects TRBV7-8 to TRBJ2-7, with TRBD1 identical over 10 bases. J was trimmed by 5 bases and V by 5 bases; bases with no gene match: 9. Per germline, CDR1 SGHVS and CDR2 FQNEAQ. The CDR3 is made up of 15 amino acids. The CDR3, as DNA: TGTGCCAGCAGCCCTGGGACAGGGGTTGGCCACGAGCAGTACTTC. Translating it yields CASSPGTGVGHEQYF.

This clone was seen a handful of times. V is TRBV11-1 and J is TRBJ2-5, with 8 bases aligning to TRBD2. V shed 1 base, J shed 3 bases, and the junction held 10 bases outside the gene matches. The CDR3 consists of 17 residues. Germline lookup yields CDR1 SGHAT and CDR2 FQDESV (reference sequence). The CDR3 coding sequence is TGTGCCAGCAGCTTAGGATTGGACAGCGGGAGAGAAGAGACCCAGTACTTC. It specifies CASSLGLDSGREETQYF.

Many counts were recorded for this clone. V and J are TRBV19 and TRBJ2-1; the D gene is possibly TRBD2 (6 bases). Germline loops: CDR1 LNHDA, CDR2 SQIVND (reference sequence). The CDR3 extends over 21 amino acids. V was cut by 4 bases and J by 4 bases, with 32 bases left in between. CDR3 in amino acids: CASSRGAPTPDSGRLYNEQFF. The CDR3 region has the DNA TGTGCCAGTAGTAGAGGAGCGCCTACCCCAGACAGCGGGCGTCTGTACAATGAGCAGTTCTTC.

The sample holds a few counts of this clone. The genes are TRBV9 and TRBJ1-5; TRBD1 matches 8 bases. The trim removed 6 bases at V and 4 bases at J, leaving 12 bases unmatched. This CDR3 is 16 amino acids long. Germline-derived CDR1 and CDR2 are SGDLS and YYNGEE. The CDR3 reads CASTWTGRNYNQPQHF. DNA of the CDR3: TGTGCCAGCACCTGGACAGGGAGGAACTATAATCAGCCCCAGCATTTT.

V and J are TRBV6-5 and TRBJ1-4; tentatively, D is TRBD1 (5 bases). Germline CDR1 reads MNHEY; CDR2 reads SVGAGI. The CDR3 sequence is 14 residues long. V gave up 8 bases and J gave up 8 bases, with 18 bases separating them. CDR3 DNA sequence: TGTGCCAGCCAACCCTGGGGGGGGGACGAAAAACTGTTTTTT. The encoded protein is CASQPWGGDEKLFF.

The chain has TRBV18 and TRBJ1-5; TRBD1 matches at 11 bases. V was clipped by 0 bases and J by 1 base; unmatched bases: 5. CDR1 KGHSH and CDR2 LQKENI come from the germline V gene. The CDR3 covers 18 residues. CDR3 protein: CASSPPGQGVGSNQPQHF. CDR3 sequence (DNA): TGTGCCAGCTCACCACCGGGACAGGGGGTAGGAAGCAATCAGCCCCAGCATTTT.

This clone has only a few counts. This chain joins TRBV5-6 and TRBJ1-1, with D possibly matching TRBD1 (5 bases). Germline V gene lookup returns CDR1 SGHDT and CDR2 YYEEEE. CDR3 size: 14 residues. Trimming cost V 4 bases and J 1 base, with 11 bases left between them. The CDR3 loop reads CASSTYDRNTEAFF. DNA for the CDR3: TGTGCCAGCAGCACCTACGACAGGAACACTGAAGCTTTCTTT.

The V and J genes are TRBV15 and TRBJ2-2; TRBD1 agrees at 7 bases. Per the germline V gene, CDR1 is LNHNV and CDR2 is YYDKDF (reference sequence). The CDR3 has 16 amino acids. V shed 5 bases, J shed 2 bases, and the junction held 8 bases outside the gene matches. CDR3 sequence (DNA): TGTGCCACCAGCGAAGGGACAGCCTTCAACACCGGGGAGCTGTTTTTT. It is translated as CATSEGTAFNTGELFF. The full variable domain, rest sourced from reference TRBV15 and TRBJ2-2, is DAMVIQNPRYQVTQFGKPVTLSCSQTLNHNVMYWYQQKSSQAPKLLFHYYDKDFNNEADTPDNFQSRRPNTSFCFLDIRSPGLGDTAMYLCATSEGTAFNTGELFFGEGSRLTVL.